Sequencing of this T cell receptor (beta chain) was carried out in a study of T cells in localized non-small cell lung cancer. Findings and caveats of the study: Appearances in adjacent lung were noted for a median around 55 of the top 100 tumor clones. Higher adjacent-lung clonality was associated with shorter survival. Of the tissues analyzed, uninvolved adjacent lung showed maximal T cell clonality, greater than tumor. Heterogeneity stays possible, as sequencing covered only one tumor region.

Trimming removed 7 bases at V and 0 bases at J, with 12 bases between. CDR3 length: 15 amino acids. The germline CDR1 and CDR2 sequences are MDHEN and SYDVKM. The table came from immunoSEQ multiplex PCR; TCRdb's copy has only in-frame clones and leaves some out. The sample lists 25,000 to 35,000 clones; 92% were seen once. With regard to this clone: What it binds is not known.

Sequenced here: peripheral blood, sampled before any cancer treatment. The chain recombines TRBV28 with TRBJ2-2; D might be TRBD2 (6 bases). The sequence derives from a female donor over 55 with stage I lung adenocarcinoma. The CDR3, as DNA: TGTGCCAGCACCTTGGGACTCGCGAACACCGGGGAGCTGTTTTTT. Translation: CASTLGLANTGELFF.